These T cell receptor beta chains were read from a single sample in a study of T-cell reconstitution after alpha-beta-depleted transplantation in children. TCRdb analysed the PCR reads with MiXCR anew, one entry per CDR3 protein. The table records about 980,000 distinct CDR3 sequences, under 30% of them present only once. This sample comprised PBMCs, mostly from graft donor cells, obtained 360 days after TCRalphabeta/CD19-depleted stem cell transplant. These receptor sequences come from a boy younger than two who had a stem cell transplant for SCID, so the T cells may come from the graft donor. Each CDR3 is given with its conserved first and last residue. The D gene is left open where the match is weak. A row's size may be missing; if present it is once, few, many or a size class.

j_call d_call clone_size v_call cdr3_nt cdr3_aa
TRBJ1-3 . few TRBV12-3/TRBV12-4 TGTGCCAGCAGTTTCACAGCCAGCTCTGGAAACACCATATATTTT CASSFTASSGNTIYF
TRBJ2-1 . . TRBV24-1 TGTGCCACCAGTGAAGCAAGCTCCTACAATGAGCAGTTCTTC CATSEASSYNEQFF
TRBJ2-5 . . TRBV5-1 TGCGCCAGCAGCTTCGAGGGGTTGAAGACCCAGTACTTC CASSFEGLKTQYF
TRBJ1-1 TRBD1 . TRBV10-3 TGTGCCATCACCGTGGGACAGGGGACGGCTGGGGCTTTCTTT CAITVGQGTAGAFF
TRBJ2-3 . many TRBV11-2 TGTGCCAGCAGCCATCGGACCGCAGAAAAAGATACGCAGTATTTT CASSHRTAEKDTQYF
TRBJ1-1 . few TRBV2 TGTGCCAGCAGTCGCAGAGAGACGAACACTGAAGCTTTCTTT CASSRRETNTEAFF
TRBJ1-2 . few TRBV4-1 TGCGCCAGCAGCCAAGGTATCCGGGGAGCCCACAAAGTCGACACCTTC CASSQGIRGAHKVDTF
TRBJ2-7 TRBD1 few TRBV4-3 TGCGCCAGCAGCCAAACGTACAGGGGGCCCTACGAGCAGTACTTC CASSQTYRGPYEQYF
TRBJ1-2 . few TRBV20-1 TGCAGTGCTAGAGAGTTGGTGGTTAACTATGGCTACACCTTC CSARELVVNYGYTF
TRBJ1-5 TRBD1 many TRBV29-1 TGCAGCGTTGAAGCAGGGGGCGGTCAGCCCCAGCATTTT CSVEAGGGQPQHF
TRBJ1-3 . . TRBV12-3/TRBV12-4 TGTGCCAGCAGGCGGCCCGGGGGATCCGGAAACACCATATATTTT CASRRPGGSGNTIYF
TRBJ2-5 TRBD1 . TRBV12-3/TRBV12-4 TGTGCCAGCAGTTTGCACAGGGGGGTGGAGACCCAGTACTTC CASSLHRGVETQYF
TRBJ2-1 TRBD2 . TRBV7-3 TGTGCCAGCAGCCCCTTAGCGGGGGGATCCTCCAATGAGCAGTTCTTC CASSPLAGGSSNEQFF
TRBJ2-2 . . TRBV29-1 TGCAGCGTTACGCGGGGGAACACCGGGGAGCTGTTTTTT CSVTRGNTGELFF
TRBJ2-7 . . TRBV5-6 TGTGCCAGCAGCTTGGAAACCAGTGGACCCTACGAGCAGTACTTC CASSLETSGPYEQYF
TRBJ2-1 . . TRBV7-9 TGTGCCAGCAGCTTAGTCCCCGCACCTTTTAATGAGCAGTTCTTC CASSLVPAPFNEQFF
TRBJ2-3 . . TRBV20-1 TGCAGTGCTAGTCCCCACACAGATACGCAGTATTTT CSASPHTDTQYF
TRBJ2-7 . . TRBV3-1 TGTGCCAGCAGCCAAGTGGGCCAGGGACTCTACGAGCAGTACTTC CASSQVGQGLYEQYF
TRBJ2-2 . . TRBV5-4 TGTGCCAGCAGCCCCGGGCCGAACAGAAACACCGGGGAGCTGTTTTTT CASSPGPNRNTGELFF
TRBJ2-7 . . TRBV4-1 TGCGCCAGCAGCCAAGAAACAGGGCTCGTTTGGTACGAGCAGTACTTC CASSQETGLVWYEQYF
TRBJ2-1 . few TRBV12-3/TRBV12-4 TGTGCCAGCAGTCGGGGACCCTACAATGAGCAGTTCTTC CASSRGPYNEQFF
TRBJ2-5 . . TRBV15 TGTGCCACCAGCGAATGGGACATGGCCCAGTACTTC CATSEWDMAQYF
TRBJ2-3 . . TRBV7-9 TGTGCCAGCAGCTTAAGTCCGGAGGGTTCAGATACGCAGTATTTT CASSLSPEGSDTQYF
TRBJ2-3 TRBD2 few TRBV7-2 TGTGCCAGCAGCTCCGGTACGCGGGGGGGCGTCGATACGCAGTATTTT CASSSGTRGGVDTQYF
TRBJ2-5 . few TRBV4-3 TGCGCCAGCAGCCAAGTCCCGTCGGTGTCAGGGACCCAGTACTTC CASSQVPSVSGTQYF
TRBJ2-3 TRBD2 . TRBV4-1 TGCGCCAGCAGCCAAGTCGGTAGCGGGACGACAGATACGCAGTATTTT CASSQVGSGTTDTQYF
TRBJ1-2 . few TRBV5-1 TGCGCCAGCAGCATGACGGTGGGGGTACCGAACTATGGCTACACCTTC CASSMTVGVPNYGYTF
TRBJ2-3 TRBD1 . TRBV5-1 TGCGCCAGCAGCTCCGGACAGGGGCTCTCCACAGATACGCAGTATTTT CASSSGQGLSTDTQYF
TRBJ2-2 . . TRBV3-1 TGTGCCAGCAGCCACCGGACAGCGGCGACTACCGGGGAGCTGTTTTTT CASSHRTAATTGELFF
TRBJ2-1 . few TRBV7-9 TGTGCCAGCAGCCCCTTGGACAGACGAGACAATGAGCAGTTCTTC CASSPLDRRDNEQFF
TRBJ1-6 TRBD1 . TRBV20-1 TGCAGTGCTAGACAGGGGGGGAGCTCCTATAATTCACCCCTCCACTTT CSARQGGSSYNSPLHF
TRBJ2-3 . few TRBV27 TGTGCCAGCAGTTTAATGGACGGGTCCACAGATACGCAGTATTTT CASSLMDGSTDTQYF
TRBJ2-1 . few TRBV6-2/TRBV6-3 TGTGCCAGCAGTTACGATGGAAGGGGATCCTCCTACAATGAGCAGTTCTTC CASSYDGRGSSYNEQFF
TRBJ2-1 TRBD2 . TRBV5-1 TGCGCCAGCAAGGGCGGGGGGCCGTTGGATGAGCAGTTCTTC CASKGGGPLDEQFF
TRBJ1-6 . . TRBV12-3/TRBV12-4 TGTGCCAGCAGTTTAGGCAGCGCGAATTCACCCCTCCACTTT CASSLGSANSPLHF
TRBJ2-1 . few TRBV20-1 TGCAGTGCCGATCCCCAAAACTACAATGAGCAGTTCTTC CSADPQNYNEQFF
TRBJ2-3 . . TRBV12-3/TRBV12-4 TGTGCCAGCAGTCCACCTCGGGGTACTAGCACAGATACGCAGTATTTT CASSPPRGTSTDTQYF
TRBJ2-3 . few TRBV20-1 TGCAGTGCTAGAAGGGGTAACCCTAAGACAGATACGCAGTATTTT CSARRGNPKTDTQYF
TRBJ2-3 . few TRBV7-9 TGTGCCAGCAGCTCCGACCGGGGGGATACGCAGTATTTT CASSSDRGDTQYF
TRBJ1-1 . few TRBV7-8 TGTGCCAGCAGCCCCCTCGTCCTCAACATGAACACTGAAGCTTTCTTT CASSPLVLNMNTEAFF
TRBJ1-1 . few TRBV4-2 TGTGCCAGCAGCCAAGTCTGGGATGGCACTGAAGCTTTCTTT CASSQVWDGTEAFF
TRBJ1-5 . . TRBV15 TGTGCCACCAGCAGAGATGGCACAGGGTGGGATCAGCCCCAGCATTTT CATSRDGTGWDQPQHF
TRBJ2-3 . . TRBV3-1 TGTGCCAGCAGCCAAGATTGGGGCCGTTCTAGCACAGATACGCAGTATTTT CASSQDWGRSSTDTQYF
TRBJ1-6 . . TRBV5-1 TGCGCCAGCAACTCCGGGGACCCAAATTCACCCCTCCACTTT CASNSGDPNSPLHF
TRBJ2-3 . few TRBV20-1 TGCAGTGCTCGGACCAATGGGGGTATAGATACGCAGTATTTT CSARTNGGIDTQYF
TRBJ2-3 . few TRBV7-8 TGTGCCAGCAGCACTCGGACGGGTATCACAGATACGCAGTATTTT CASSTRTGITDTQYF
TRBJ2-5 TRBD1 few TRBV6-1 TGTGCCAGCAGCCGGGACAGGGGCCTCCAAGAGACCCAGTACTTC CASSRDRGLQETQYF
TRBJ1-2 TRBD1 . TRBV30 TGTGCCTGGAGTAAGGGGGCATATGGCTACACCTTC CAWSKGAYGYTF